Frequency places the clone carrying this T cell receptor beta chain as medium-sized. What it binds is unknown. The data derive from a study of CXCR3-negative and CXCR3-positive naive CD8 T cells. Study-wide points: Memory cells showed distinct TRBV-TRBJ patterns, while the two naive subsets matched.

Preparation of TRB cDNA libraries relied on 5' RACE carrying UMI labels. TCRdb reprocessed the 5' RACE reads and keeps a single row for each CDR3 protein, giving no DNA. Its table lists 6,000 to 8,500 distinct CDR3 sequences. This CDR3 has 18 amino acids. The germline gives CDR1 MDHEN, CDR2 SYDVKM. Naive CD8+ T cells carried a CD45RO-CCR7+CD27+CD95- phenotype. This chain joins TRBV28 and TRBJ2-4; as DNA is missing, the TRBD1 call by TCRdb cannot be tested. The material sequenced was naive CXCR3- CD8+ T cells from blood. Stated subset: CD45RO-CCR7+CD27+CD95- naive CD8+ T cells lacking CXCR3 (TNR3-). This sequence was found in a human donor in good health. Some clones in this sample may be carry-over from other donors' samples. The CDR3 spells CASSPRLPDRDLKNIQYF.